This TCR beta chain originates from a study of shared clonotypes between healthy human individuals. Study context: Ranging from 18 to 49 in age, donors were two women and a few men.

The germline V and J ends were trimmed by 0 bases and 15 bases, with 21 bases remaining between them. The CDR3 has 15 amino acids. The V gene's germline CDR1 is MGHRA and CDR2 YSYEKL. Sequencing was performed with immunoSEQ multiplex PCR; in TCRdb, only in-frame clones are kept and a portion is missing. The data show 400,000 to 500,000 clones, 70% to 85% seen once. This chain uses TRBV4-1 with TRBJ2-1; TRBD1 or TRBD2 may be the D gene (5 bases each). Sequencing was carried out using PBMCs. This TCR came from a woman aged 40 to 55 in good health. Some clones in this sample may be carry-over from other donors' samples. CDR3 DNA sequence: TGCGCCAGCAGCCAAGAGGGGAGAGGGGCTAGAGTCCTGTTCTTC. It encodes CASSQEGRGARVLFF.